This T cell receptor (beta chain) was profiled in a study of OX40 agonist ivuxolimab in advanced cancers. General observations from the study: Expanded clones were, on average, more numerous among CD8+ T cells than CD4+.

Here immunoSEQ multiplex PCR was the method, and the copy in TCRdb shows in-frame clones only, minus some. The data hold around 15,000 clones, with roughly 79% observed a single time. Note on this clone: Its antigen is undetermined.

CDR3 size: 14 residues. The V gene end was trimmed by 1 base and the J gene end by 4 bases; junction bases not matched to a gene: 4. In germline, CDR1 is GTSNPN, CDR2 SVGIG (reference sequence). The sample was CD4+ or CD8+ T cells sorted from blood, taken in a trial of the OX40 agonist ivuxolimab. This sequence joins TRBV30 and TRBJ2-7; TRBD1 matches 10 bases. The receptor comes from an adult with an advanced solid tumor such as melanoma, head and neck, liver or kidney cancer. CDR3 DNA: TGTGCCTGGAGTGGGACAGGGGGTGTGTACGAGCAGTACTTC. Translated: CAWSGTGGVYEQYF.